This T cell receptor (beta chain) comes out of a study of T cell responses to AZD1222 COVID-19 vaccine. Germline V lookup: CDR1 KGHSH, CDR2 LQKENI. The V end was cut by 0 bases, the J end by 3 bases, with 8 bases between. The CDR3 consists of 14 residues. Study-wide results and limits: Repertoire samples came only from after the peak T cell response. Regions left unmutated in variants are reportedly the target of nearly half of spike-specific TCRs. Dominant CD4 TCR responses targeted spike regions 160-218 and 743-854. Donors skewed white British and female; clonal diversity was possibly underestimated.

Notes on this clone: What it binds is unknown.

Method: immunoSEQ multiplex PCR; TCRdb's copy keeps in-frame clones and lacks some. This sample has roughly 150,000 clones, with roughly nine tenths found just once. This receptor was obtained from an adult in good health. Sequencing was performed on peripheral blood, taken on day 0 of AZD1222 vaccination. The J gene is TRBJ1-1, the V gene TRBV18; D unresolved. Here the CDR3 reads CASSPPGSYTEAFF. In DNA, the CDR3 is TGTGCCAGCTCACCACCGGGGAGTTACACTGAAGCTTTCTTT.